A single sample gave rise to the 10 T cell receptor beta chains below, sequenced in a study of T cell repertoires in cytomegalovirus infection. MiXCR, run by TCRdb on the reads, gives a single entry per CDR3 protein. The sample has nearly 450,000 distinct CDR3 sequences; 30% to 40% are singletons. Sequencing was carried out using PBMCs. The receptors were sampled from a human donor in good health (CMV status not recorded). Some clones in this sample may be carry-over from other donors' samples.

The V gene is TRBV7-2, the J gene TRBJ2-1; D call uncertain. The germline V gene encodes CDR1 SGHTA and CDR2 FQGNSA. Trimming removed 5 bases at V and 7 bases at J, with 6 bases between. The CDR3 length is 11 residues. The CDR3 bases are TGTGCCAGCAGCGTGATAAATGAGCAGTTCTTC. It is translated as CASSVINEQFF.

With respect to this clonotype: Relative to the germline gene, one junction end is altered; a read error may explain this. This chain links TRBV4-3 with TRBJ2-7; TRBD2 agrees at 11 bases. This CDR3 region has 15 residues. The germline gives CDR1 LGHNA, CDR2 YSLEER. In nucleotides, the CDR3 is TGCTCCAGCAGCCAAGATAGCGGGGGGGCCGACGAGCAGTACTTC. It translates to CSSSQDSGGADEQYF.

In DNA form, the CDR3 reads TGTGCCAGCAGCCCCGTGGGGGCTATCTGGTGTTATACGCAGTATTTT. It yields the protein CASSPVGAIWCYTQYF. The rearrangement links TRBV7-2 to TRBJ2-3; perhaps TRBD1 as D (6 bases). Trimming left V 5 bases short and J 7 bases short, with 22 bases between. This CDR3 has 16 amino acids. CDR1 SGHTA and CDR2 FQGNSA come from the germline V gene.

This CDR3 reads CSASDRQGLYEQYF. In nucleotides, the CDR3 is TGCAGTGCCTCAGACCGACAGGGGCTCTACGAGCAGTACTTC. This rearrangement joins TRBV20-1 to TRBJ2-7; 8 positions match TRBD1. Germline V CDR1 and CDR2: DFQATT, SNEGSKA (reference sequence). The CDR3 runs 14 residues. Trimming at V came to 6 bases and at J to 3 bases, leaving 10 bases not matched to a gene.

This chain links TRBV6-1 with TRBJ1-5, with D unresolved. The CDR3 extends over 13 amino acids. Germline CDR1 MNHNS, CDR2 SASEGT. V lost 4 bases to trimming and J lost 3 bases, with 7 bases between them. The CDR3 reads CASSVRDNQPQHF. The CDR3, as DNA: TGTGCCAGCAGTGTTCGAGACAATCAGCCCCAGCATTTT.

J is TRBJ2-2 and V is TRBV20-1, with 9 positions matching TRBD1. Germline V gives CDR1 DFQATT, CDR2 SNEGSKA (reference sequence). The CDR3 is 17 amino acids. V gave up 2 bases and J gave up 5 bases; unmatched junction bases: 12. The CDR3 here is CSARPIRTGVETGELFF. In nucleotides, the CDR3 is TGCAGTGCTAGACCTATCCGGACAGGGGTAGAAACCGGGGAGCTGTTTTTT.

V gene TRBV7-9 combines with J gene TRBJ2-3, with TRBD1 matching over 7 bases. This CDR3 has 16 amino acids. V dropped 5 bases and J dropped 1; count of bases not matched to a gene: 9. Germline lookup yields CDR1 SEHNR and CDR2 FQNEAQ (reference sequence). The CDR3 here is CASSPPSGGGTDTQYF. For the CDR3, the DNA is TGTGCCAGCAGCCCACCCTCAGGGGGAGGCACAGATACGCAGTATTTT.

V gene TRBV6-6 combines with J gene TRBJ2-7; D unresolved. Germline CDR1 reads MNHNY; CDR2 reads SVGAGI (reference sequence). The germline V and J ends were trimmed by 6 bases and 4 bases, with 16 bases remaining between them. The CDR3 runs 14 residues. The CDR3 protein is CASRTDPTQYEQYF. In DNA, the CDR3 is TGTGCCAGCAGAACGGACCCTACGCAATACGAGCAGTACTTC.

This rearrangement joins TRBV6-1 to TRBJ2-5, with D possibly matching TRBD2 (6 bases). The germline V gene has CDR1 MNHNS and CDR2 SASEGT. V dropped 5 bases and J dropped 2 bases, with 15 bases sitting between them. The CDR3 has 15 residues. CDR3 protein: CASSTGGRGQETQYF. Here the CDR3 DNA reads TGTGCCAGCAGTACCGGGGGTAGGGGACAAGAGACCCAGTACTTC.

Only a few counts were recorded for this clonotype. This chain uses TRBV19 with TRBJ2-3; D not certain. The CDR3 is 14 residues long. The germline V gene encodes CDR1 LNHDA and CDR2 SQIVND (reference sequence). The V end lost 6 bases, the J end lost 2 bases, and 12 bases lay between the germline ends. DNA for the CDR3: TGTGCCAGTAGATCAGCCCCGAACACAGATACGCAGTATTTT. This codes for CASRSAPNTDTQYF.